This T cell receptor beta chain was identified during a study of T cell repertoires in cytomegalovirus infection. Turning to the study itself: Recently described HLA-C-restricted plus well-studied HLA-B-restricted CMV epitopes were used. Evidence of both CMV infection and a matching HLA type came from public TCR beta signatures.

MiXCR, run by TCRdb on the reads, gives a single entry per CDR3 protein. In the table there are roughly 920,000 distinct CDR3 sequences, about 33% of which are singletons. Trimming removed 4 bases from V and 4 bases from J; junction bases left unmatched: 6. The CDR3 is 16 residues long. The germline gives CDR1 SGHTA, CDR2 FQGNSA. As for this clonotype: Its matching antigen is unknown.

The V call is TRBV7-2, the J call TRBJ1-6; TRBD1 agrees at 8 bases. The sequence came from a human donor in good health (CMV status not recorded). Some clones in this sample may be carry-over from other donors' samples. Sequenced material: cultured CD8+ T cells from PBMCs, taken from culture after CMV antigen stimulation. DNA for the CDR3: TGTGCCAGCAGCTCCAGGGGGCGAGGTTATAATTCACCCCTCCACTTT. This translates into CASSSRGRGYNSPLHF.